A selection of T cell receptor beta chains follows, all from one sample in a study of CD8 T cells in Susac syndrome. TCRdb reanalysed the immunoSEQ multiplex PCR reads using MiXCR and keeps one entry per CDR3 protein. This table has around 160,000 distinct CDR3 sequences, approximately 96% appearing once. The specimen sequenced was CD4+ T cells from PBMCs. The receptor set was obtained from a human donor in good health. CDR3s leave out the opening cysteine and the closing phenylalanine or tryptophan.

v_call,cdr3_aa
TRBV24-1,ATSDSWTSSYNEQF
TRBV24-1,ATSARGAGDSNQPQH
TRBV29-1,SVEAQTDTQY
TRBV20-1,SARDGTGTSSYNEQF
TRBV20-1,STQRDSTYNEQF
TRBV4-2,ASSQGPGTEAF
TRBV29-1,SVGPGLGDTQY
TRBV11-2,ASRGQGATSNEQF
TRBV7-2,ASSINRQDYEQY
TRBV20-1,SAGSGVSTDTQY
TRBV29-1,SVERGGKTEAF
TRBV25-1,ASSEHGHRPGYT
TRBV2,ASSAGSAARETQY
TRBV7-2,ASSFRSTSTDTQY
TRBV20-1,SARGRDRANEQY
TRBV6-2/TRBV6-3,ASISREGGQPQH
TRBV7-2,ASSFWTPYNEQF
TRBV2,ASSEEGNYGYT
TRBV7-2,ASSSWPGELF
TRBV5-1,ASRYRTGTYEQY
TRBV24-1,ATYYRDSVYEQY
TRBV7-9,ASSLVFNEQF
TRBV20-1,SARDRSGGEQF
TRBV28,ASSSPPPYEQY
TRBV18,ASSTSSGHTGELF
TRBV30,AWRGRGRGARETQY
TRBV2,ASSVGEYLNSPLH
TRBV7-3,ASSLTSGDQETQY
TRBV20-1,SAPPGTDTQY
TRBV10-3,AISDGLVPEAF
TRBV3-1,ASSQSDYSNQPQH
TRBV11-2,ASSSPGQGLNEQY
TRBV7-3,ASSLNPGRSTDTQY
TRBV7-9,ASSLASGGFTDTQY
TRBV7-8,ASSLALQPGVMSYNSPLH
TRBV9,ASSVGRAGGGEQF
TRBV7-2,ASSLALQGASGANVLT
TRBV7-9,ASGGSSSYNSPLH
TRBV7-2,ASSSPPEALT
TRBV3-1,ASSQVRTHQGTEAF
TRBV29-1,SVDASGGKDNEQF
TRBV20-1,SARDQRGSDEQY
TRBV3-1,ASSHGTRANVLT
TRBV7-2,ASSLGQAQSTQY
TRBV28,ASSTPIGLADTDTQY
TRBV29-1,SVEPGQETQY
TRBV30,AWTPKQGLNTEAF
TRBV7-2,ASSLGVTAGADTQY